This T cell receptor (beta chain) was recovered during a study of blood T cell repertoires in COVID-19. Study at large: Material from acute and convalescent COVID-19 was sourced from the United States, Italy and Spain. T cells, B-cell-depleted T cells, or PBMCs supplied cDNA or gDNA.

J gave up 2 bases and V 5 bases, and 13 bases lay outside the gene matches. The germline V gene encodes CDR1 MNHNY and CDR2 SVGAGI (reference sequence). The CDR3 contains 18 residues. Produced via immunoSEQ multiplex PCR; TCRdb's table is partial and in-frame only. The sample contains roughly 69,000 clones, roughly 85% of which appear only once. The genes are TRBV6-6 and TRBJ2-3; TRBD1 matches at 10 bases. The specimen was peripheral blood. The receptor was isolated from a human donor in a cohort sampled during active COVID-19. This CDR3 reads CASSPLGTGVRDTDTQYF. The CDR3 nucleotides are TGTGCCAGCAGTCCCCTCGGGACAGGGGTTCGGGACACAGATACGCAGTATTTT.